These T cell receptor beta chains were read from a single sample in a study of T cell responses to AZD1222 COVID-19 vaccine. Some clones are missing from TCRdb's copy, which holds only in-frame ones; the method was immunoSEQ multiplex PCR. The repertoire consists of about 170,000 clones, with 90% to 95% occurring once and the leading ten covering around 2.6%. The sample here was peripheral blood, taken on day 0 of AZD1222 vaccination. The receptors derive from an adult in good health. Each CDR3 is given with its conserved first and last residue. A D gene is named only where the DNA matches it firmly. Only part of the rows carry a size: once, few, many, or a class if the clone is expanded.

>.|14|TRBV19|TRBD1|TRBJ1-1
CASSKPGTGTEAFF
TGTGCCAGTAGTAAGCCAGGGACAGGCACTGAAGCTTTCTTT
>.|15|TRBV5-4|.|TRBJ1-4
CASSQPDTDNEKLFF
TGTGCCAGCAGCCAACCGGACACCGACAATGAAAAACTGTTTTTT
>.|15|TRBV18|TRBD1|TRBJ1-1
CASFPIWDRDGEAFF
TGTGCCAGCTTCCCAATCTGGGACAGGGATGGTGAAGCTTTCTTT
>.|13|TRBV5-1|.|TRBJ2-1
CASSLLLRGEQFF
TGCGCCAGCAGCTTGTTACTGAGGGGTGAGCAGTTCTTC
>once|15|TRBV6-5|.|TRBJ2-7
CASRPGGTGNNEQYF
TGTGCCAGCAGGCCGGGGGGGACAGGGAATAACGAGCAGTACTTC
>.|12|TRBV6-5|.|TRBJ1-2
CASRGTGSGYTF
TGTGCCAGCAGGGGAACAGGGAGTGGCTACACCTTC
>once|14|TRBV2|.|TRBJ1-5
CASSSRDGDQPQHF
TGTGCCAGCAGCTCCAGGGACGGGGATCAGCCCCAGCATTTT
>.|11|TRBV27|.|TRBJ1-5
CASSYNQPQHF
TGTGCCAGCAGTTACAATCAGCCCCAGCATTTT
>few|13|TRBV29-1|.|TRBJ1-2
CSVENSGSYGYTF
TGCAGCGTTGAAAACTCAGGGAGTTATGGCTACACCTTC
>.|16|TRBV29-1|.|TRBJ2-1
CSVEDPRTSSYNEQFF
TGCAGCGTTGAAGATCCCCGCACGAGCTCCTACAATGAGCAGTTCTTC
>few|18|TRBV7-9|.|TRBJ1-1
CASSLLRADKVPKRIAFF
TGTGCCAGCAGCTTACTCCGGGCCGACAAGGTACCAAAAAGAATAGCTTTCTTT
>.|15|TRBV30|TRBD1|TRBJ2-2
CAWKVGQGRGGELFF
TGTGCCTGGAAGGTCGGACAGGGCAGGGGCGGGGAGCTGTTTTTT
>.|16|TRBV4-1|TRBD2|TRBJ2-7
CASSQDHSGSSYEQYF
TGCGCCAGCAGCCAAGACCATAGCGGGAGCTCCTACGAGCAGTACTTC
>few|14|TRBV5-4|TRBD2|TRBJ2-5
CASSPGLAQETQYF
TGTGCCAGCAGTCCCGGACTAGCACAGGAGACCCAGTACTTC
>.|15|TRBV7-9|.|TRBJ1-1
CASSPPGNLNTEAFF
TGTGCCAGCAGTCCGCCCGGTAACTTGAACACTGAAGCTTTCTTT
>.|12|TRBV7-9|.|TRBJ1-2
CASGTGIYGYTF
TGTGCCAGCGGGACGGGAATTTATGGCTACACCTTC
>.|15|TRBV5-1|TRBD2|TRBJ2-5
CASSLVGGAEETQYF
TGCGCCAGCAGCTTGGTGGGAGGGGCTGAAGAGACCCAGTACTTC
>.|14|TRBV19|.|TRBJ2-7
CASSPSAHSYEQYF
TGTGCCAGTAGCCCTAGCGCCCACTCCTACGAGCAGTACTTC
>.|13|TRBV7-9|.|TRBJ1-5
CASSLAPGWPQHF
TGTGCCAGCAGCTTAGCCCCCGGTTGGCCCCAGCATTTT
>.|14|TRBV29-1|.|TRBJ2-1
CSVVSTGRRGEQFF
TGCAGCGTTGTGTCGACAGGGAGGCGAGGTGAGCAGTTCTTC
>.|14|TRBV7-8|.|TRBJ1-5
CASSLAESNQPQHF
TGTGCCAGCAGCTTAGCAGAAAGCAATCAGCCCCAGCATTTT
>.|15|TRBV27|.|TRBJ1-2
CASSLTQLTNYGYTF
TGTGCCAGCAGTTTGACACAGCTAACTAACTATGGCTACACCTTC
>.|15|TRBV7-9|TRBD1|TRBJ2-1
CASRPGTGTYNEQFF
TGTGCCAGCAGACCCGGGACAGGAACCTACAATGAGCAGTTCTTC
>.|14|TRBV5-1|.|TRBJ1-1
CASSDSGDGTEAFF
TGCGCCAGCAGCGATTCAGGGGATGGCACTGAAGCTTTCTTT
>.|11|TRBV18|.|TRBJ1-1
CASSSGVEAFF
TGTGCCAGCTCGTCCGGGGTCGAAGCTTTCTTT
>.|20|TRBV18|TRBD1|TRBJ2-6
CASSRLQMGTGGVGANVLTF
TGTGCCAGCTCACGCCTTCAAATGGGGACAGGGGGCGTAGGGGCCAACGTCCTGACTTTC
>.|13|TRBV3-1/TRBV3-2|.|TRBJ1-6
CASSQGVNSPLHF
TGTGCCAGCAGCCAGGGGGTAAATTCACCCCTCCACTTT
>.|17|TRBV27|TRBD2|TRBJ2-7
CASSYGTSGRYFYEQYF
TGTGCCAGCAGTTACGGGACTAGCGGTAGGTATTTCTACGAGCAGTACTTC
>few|14|TRBV5-8|.|TRBJ1-2
CASSLGGDNYGYTF
TGTGCCAGCAGCTTGGGAGGAGACAACTATGGCTACACCTTC
>.|11|TRBV19|.|TRBJ2-3
CASSNRDTQYF
TGTGCCAGTAGTAACAGGGATACGCAGTATTTT
>.|13|TRBV2|.|TRBJ2-7
CASSRDKSYEQYF
TGTGCCAGCAGTCGAGACAAATCCTACGAGCAGTACTTC
>.|13|TRBV5-6|.|TRBJ2-5
CASEGRLKETQYF
TGTGCCAGCGAGGGACGGCTAAAAGAGACCCAGTACTTC
>.|15|TRBV6-5|TRBD1|TRBJ1-2
CASSMTGGSSYGYTF
TGTGCCAGCAGCATGACAGGGGGCAGTAGCTATGGCTACACCTTC
>.|13|TRBV7-8|.|TRBJ1-2
CASRPGENYGYTF
TGTGCCAGCAGGCCAGGGGAAAACTATGGCTACACCTTC
>.|14|TRBV6-5|.|TRBJ1-1
CASSWGWGNTEAFF
TGTGCCAGCAGTTGGGGCTGGGGGAACACTGAAGCTTTCTTT
>.|13|TRBV3-1/TRBV3-2|.|TRBJ2-5
CASSQVRLETQYF
TGTGCCAGCAGCCAAGTTAGGTTAGAGACCCAGTACTTC